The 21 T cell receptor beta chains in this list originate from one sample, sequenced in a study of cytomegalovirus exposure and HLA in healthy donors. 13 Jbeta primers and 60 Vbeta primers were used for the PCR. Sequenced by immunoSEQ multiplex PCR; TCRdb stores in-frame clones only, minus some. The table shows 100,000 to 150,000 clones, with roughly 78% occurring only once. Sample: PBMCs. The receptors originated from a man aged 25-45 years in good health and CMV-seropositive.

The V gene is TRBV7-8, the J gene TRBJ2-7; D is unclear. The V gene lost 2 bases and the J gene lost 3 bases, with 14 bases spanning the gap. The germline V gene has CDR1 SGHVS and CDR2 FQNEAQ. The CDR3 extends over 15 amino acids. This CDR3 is CASSLKPLPHYEQYF. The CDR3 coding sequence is TGTGCCAGCAGCTTAAAGCCCCTTCCCCACTACGAGCAGTACTTC.

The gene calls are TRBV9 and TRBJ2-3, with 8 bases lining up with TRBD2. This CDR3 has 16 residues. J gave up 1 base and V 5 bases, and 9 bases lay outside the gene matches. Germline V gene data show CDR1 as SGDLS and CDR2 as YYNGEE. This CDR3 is CASRSPGGVGTDTQYF. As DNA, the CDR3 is TGTGCCAGCAGGTCCCCGGGGGGGGTCGGCACAGATACGCAGTATTTT.

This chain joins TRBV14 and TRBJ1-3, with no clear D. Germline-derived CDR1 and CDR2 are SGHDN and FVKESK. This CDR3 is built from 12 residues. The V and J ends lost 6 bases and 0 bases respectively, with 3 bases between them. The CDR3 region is CASRSSGNTIYF. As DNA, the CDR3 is TGTGCCAGCAGGAGCTCTGGAAACACCATATATTTT.

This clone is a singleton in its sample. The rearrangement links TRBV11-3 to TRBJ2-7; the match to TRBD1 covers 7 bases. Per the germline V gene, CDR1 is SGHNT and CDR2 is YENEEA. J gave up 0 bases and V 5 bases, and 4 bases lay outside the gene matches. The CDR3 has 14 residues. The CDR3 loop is CASSPTGNSYEQYF. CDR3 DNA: TGTGCCAGCAGCCCGACAGGGAACTCCTACGAGCAGTACTTC.

The CDR3 loop is CSVGQGGNTIYF. DNA for the CDR3: TGCAGCGTTGGACAGGGTGGAAACACCATATATTTT. The chain uses TRBV29-1 and TRBJ1-3; 7 bases are shared with TRBD1. J lost 3 bases, V lost 4 bases, and 0 bases had no gene match. The germline V gene encodes CDR1 SQVTM and CDR2 ANQGSEA. CDR3 length equals 12 residues.

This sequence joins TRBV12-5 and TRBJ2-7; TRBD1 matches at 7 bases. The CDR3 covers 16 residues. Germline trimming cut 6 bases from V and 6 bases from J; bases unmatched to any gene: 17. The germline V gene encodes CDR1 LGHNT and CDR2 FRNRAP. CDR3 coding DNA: TGTGCTAGTGGCCCACAGGGGAAATCCTCTTTAGGCGAGCAGTACTTC. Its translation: CASGPQGKSSLGEQYF.

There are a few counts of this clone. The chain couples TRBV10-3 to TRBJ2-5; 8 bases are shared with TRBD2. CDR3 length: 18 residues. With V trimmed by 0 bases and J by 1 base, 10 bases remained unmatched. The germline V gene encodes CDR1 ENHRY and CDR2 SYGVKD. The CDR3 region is CAISESLGVAGSQETQYF. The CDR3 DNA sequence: TGTGCCATCAGTGAGTCGCTGGGAGTAGCGGGATCCCAAGAGACCCAGTACTTC.

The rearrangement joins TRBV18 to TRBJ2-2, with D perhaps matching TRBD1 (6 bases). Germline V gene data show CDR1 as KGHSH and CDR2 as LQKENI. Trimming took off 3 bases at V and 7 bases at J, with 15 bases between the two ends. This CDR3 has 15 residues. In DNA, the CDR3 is TGTGCCAGCTCACCTTCCCGGGACATGGACGGGGAGCTGTTTTTT. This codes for CASSPSRDMDGELFF.

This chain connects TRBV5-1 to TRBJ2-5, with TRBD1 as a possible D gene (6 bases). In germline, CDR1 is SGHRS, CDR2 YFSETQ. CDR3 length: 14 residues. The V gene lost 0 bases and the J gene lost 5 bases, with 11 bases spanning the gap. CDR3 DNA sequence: TGCGCCAGCAGCTTGGGGGCAGGGGCGGAGACCCAGTACTTC. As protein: CASSLGAGAETQYF. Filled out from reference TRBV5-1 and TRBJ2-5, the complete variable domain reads KAGVTQTPRYLIKTRGQQVTLSCSPISGHRSVSWYQQTPGQGLQFLFEYFSETQRNKGNFPGRFSGRQFSNSRSEMNVSTLELGDSALYLCASSLGAGAETQYFGPGTRLLVL.

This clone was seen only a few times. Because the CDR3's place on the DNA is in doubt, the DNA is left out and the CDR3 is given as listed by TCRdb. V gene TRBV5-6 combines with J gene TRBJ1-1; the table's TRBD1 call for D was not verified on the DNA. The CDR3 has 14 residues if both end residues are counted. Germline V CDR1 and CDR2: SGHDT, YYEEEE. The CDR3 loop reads CASSVGQGIFLSPF.

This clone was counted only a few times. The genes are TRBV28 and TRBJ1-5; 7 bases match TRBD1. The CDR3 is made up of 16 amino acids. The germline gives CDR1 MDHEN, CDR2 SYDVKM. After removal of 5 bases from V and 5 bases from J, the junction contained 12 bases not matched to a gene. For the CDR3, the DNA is TGTGCCAGCAGTACACCCCGCGGGAGGGGGCATCAGCCCCAGCATTTT. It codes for CASSTPRGRGHQPQHF.

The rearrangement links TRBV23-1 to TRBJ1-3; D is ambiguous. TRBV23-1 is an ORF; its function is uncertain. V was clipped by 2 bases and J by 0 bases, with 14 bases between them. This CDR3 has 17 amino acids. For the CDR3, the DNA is TGCGCCAGCAGTCAAGTGAGTAGGCGGAGCTCTGGAAACACCATATATTTT. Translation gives CASSQVSRRSSGNTIYF.

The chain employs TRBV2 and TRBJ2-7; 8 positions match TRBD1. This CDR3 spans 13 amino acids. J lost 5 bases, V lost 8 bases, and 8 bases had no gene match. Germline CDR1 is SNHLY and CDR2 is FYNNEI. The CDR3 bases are TGTGCCAGCGACGACAGGGGAGTAAACGAGCAGTACTTC. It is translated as CASDDRGVNEQYF.

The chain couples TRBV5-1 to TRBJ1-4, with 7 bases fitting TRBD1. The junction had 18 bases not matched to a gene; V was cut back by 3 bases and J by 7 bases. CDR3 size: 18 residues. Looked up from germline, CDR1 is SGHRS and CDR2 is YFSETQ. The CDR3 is CASSSQTPTGARGEKLFF. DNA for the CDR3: TGCGCCAGCAGCTCCCAAACGCCTACAGGGGCGCGGGGTGAAAAACTGTTTTTT.

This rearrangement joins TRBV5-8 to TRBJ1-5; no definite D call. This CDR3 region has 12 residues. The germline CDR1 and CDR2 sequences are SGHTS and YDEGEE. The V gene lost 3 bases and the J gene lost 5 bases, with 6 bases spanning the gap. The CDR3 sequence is CASSYVDQPQHF. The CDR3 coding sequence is TGTGCCAGCAGCTATGTAGATCAGCCCCAGCATTTT.

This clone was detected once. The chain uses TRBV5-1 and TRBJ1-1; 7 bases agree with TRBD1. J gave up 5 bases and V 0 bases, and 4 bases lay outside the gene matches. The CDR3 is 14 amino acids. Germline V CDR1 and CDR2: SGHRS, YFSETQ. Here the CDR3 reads CASSLDTGETEAFF. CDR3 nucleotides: TGCGCCAGCAGCTTGGATACAGGGGAAACTGAAGCTTTCTTT.

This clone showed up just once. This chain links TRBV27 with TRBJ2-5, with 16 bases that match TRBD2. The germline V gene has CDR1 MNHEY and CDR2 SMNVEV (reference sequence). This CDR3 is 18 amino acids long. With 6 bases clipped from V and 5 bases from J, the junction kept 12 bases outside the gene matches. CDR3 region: CASRQPGLAGGPWETQYF. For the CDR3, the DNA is TGTGCCAGCAGACAACCGGGACTAGCGGGGGGGCCATGGGAGACCCAGTACTTC.

For the CDR3, the DNA is TGTGCCAGCAGTTTAGGAGGACAGGGGGTAAAGGGAAAACTGTTTTTT. Amino acid sequence: CASSLGGQGVKGKLFF. V is TRBV27 and J is TRBJ1-4; 10 nucleotides agree with TRBD1. The CDR3 covers 16 residues. In germline, CDR1 is MNHEY, CDR2 SMNVEV (reference sequence). The junction had 10 bases not matched to a gene; V was cut back by 2 bases and J by 10 bases.

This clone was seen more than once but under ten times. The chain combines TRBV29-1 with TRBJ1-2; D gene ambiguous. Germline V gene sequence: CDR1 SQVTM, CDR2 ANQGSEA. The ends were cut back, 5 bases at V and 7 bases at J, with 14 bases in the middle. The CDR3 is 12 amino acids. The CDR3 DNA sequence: TGCAGCGTTCCCCCCCTGGAGGGTGGCTACACCTTC. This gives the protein CSVPPLEGGYTF.

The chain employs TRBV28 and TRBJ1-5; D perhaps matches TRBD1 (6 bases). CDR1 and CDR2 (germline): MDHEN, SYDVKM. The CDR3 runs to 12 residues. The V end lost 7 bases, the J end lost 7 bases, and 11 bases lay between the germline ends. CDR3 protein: CASTQGGQPQHF. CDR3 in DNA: TGTGCCAGCACACAGGGCGGACAGCCCCAGCATTTT.

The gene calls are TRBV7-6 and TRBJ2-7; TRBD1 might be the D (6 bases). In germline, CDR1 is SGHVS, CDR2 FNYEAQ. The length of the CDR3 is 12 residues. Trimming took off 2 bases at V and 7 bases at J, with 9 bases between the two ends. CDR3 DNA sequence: TGTGCCAGCAGCTTATCTACAGGGGAGCAGTACTTC. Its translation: CASSLSTGEQYF.